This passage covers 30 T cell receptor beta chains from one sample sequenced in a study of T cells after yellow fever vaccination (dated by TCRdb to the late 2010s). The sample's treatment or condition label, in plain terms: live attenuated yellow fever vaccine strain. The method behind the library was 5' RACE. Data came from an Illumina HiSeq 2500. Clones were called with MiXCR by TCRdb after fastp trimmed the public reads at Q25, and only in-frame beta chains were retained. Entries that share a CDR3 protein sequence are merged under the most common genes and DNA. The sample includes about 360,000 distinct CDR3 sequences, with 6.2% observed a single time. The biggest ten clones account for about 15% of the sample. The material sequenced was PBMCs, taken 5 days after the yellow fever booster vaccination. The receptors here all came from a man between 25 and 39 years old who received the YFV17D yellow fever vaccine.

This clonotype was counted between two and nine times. The CDR3 region has the DNA TGCGCCAGCAGCTTGATACAATCCTACAATGAGCAGTTCTTC. Protein: CASSLIQSYNEQFF. The chain recombines TRBV5-1 with TRBJ2-1; D uncertain. In germline, CDR1 is SGHRS, CDR2 YFSETQ. The CDR3 runs 14 residues. V lost 1 base, J lost 1 base, and 6 bases lay in between.

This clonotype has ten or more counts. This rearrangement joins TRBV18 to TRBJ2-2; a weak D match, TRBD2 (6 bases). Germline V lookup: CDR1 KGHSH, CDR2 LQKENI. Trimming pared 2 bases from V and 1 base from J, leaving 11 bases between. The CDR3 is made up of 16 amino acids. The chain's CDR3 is CASSPGGKRNTGELFF. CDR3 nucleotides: TGTGCCAGCTCACCAGGGGGGAAGAGGAACACCGGGGAGCTGTTTTTT.

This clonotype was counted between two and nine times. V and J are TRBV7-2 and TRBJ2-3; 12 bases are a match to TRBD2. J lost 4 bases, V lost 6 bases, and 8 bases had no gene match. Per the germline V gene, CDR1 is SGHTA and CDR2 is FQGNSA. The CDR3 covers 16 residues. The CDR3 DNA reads TGTGCCAGCAGACGGACTAGCGGGACTGTTGCAGATACGCAGTATTTT. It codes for CASRRTSGTVADTQYF.

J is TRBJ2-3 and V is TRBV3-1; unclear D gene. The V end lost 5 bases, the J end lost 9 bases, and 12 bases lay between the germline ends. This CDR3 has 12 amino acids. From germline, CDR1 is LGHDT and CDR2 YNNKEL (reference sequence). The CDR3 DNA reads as TGTGCCAGCAGCGAAGGGTGGTCGACGCAGTATTTT. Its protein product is CASSEGWSTQYF.

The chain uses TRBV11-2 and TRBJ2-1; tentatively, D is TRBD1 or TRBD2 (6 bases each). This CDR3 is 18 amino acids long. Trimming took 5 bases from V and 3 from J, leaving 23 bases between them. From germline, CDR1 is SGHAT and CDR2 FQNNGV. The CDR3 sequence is CASSPRGLRGPFYNEQFF. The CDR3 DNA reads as TGTGCCAGCAGCCCGCGCGGACTACGGGGGCCGTTCTACAATGAGCAGTTCTTC. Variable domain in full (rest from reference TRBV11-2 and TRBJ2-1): EAGVAQSPRYKIIEKRQSVAFWCNPISGHATLYWYQQILGQGPKLLIQFQNNGVVDDSQLPKDRFSAERLKGVDSTLKIQPAKLEDSAVYLCASSPRGLRGPFYNEQFFGPGTRLTVL.

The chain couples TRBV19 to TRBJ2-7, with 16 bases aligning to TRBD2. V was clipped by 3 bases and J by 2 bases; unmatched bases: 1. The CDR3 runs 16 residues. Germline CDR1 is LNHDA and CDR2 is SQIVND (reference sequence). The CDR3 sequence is CASSMGLAGGTYEQYF. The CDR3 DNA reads TGTGCCAGTAGTATGGGACTAGCGGGAGGGACCTACGAGCAGTACTTC.

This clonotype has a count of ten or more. In DNA form, the CDR3 reads TGCAGTGCCCCCGGTGGGGGGACTAGCACAGATACGCAGTATTTT. Residues: CSAPGGGTSTDTQYF. V is TRBV20-1 and J is TRBJ2-3; a possible D gene is TRBD2 (6 bases). V lost 6 bases and J lost 0, with 16 bases in between. The CDR3 is made up of 15 amino acids. CDR1 and CDR2 (germline): DFQATT, SNEGSKA (reference sequence).

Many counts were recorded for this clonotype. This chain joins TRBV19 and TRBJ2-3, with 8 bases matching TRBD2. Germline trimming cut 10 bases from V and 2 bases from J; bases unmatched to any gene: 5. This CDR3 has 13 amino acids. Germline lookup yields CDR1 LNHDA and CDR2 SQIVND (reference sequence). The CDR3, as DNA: TGTGCCACCCGGGGGGGGCCCACAGATACGCAGTATTTT. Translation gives CATRGGPTDTQYF. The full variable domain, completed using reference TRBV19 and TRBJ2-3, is DGGITQSPKYLFRKEGQNVTLSCEQNLNHDAMYWYRQDPGQGLRLIYYSQIVNDFQKGDIAEGYSVSREKKESFPLTVTSAQKNPTAFYLCATRGGPTDTQYFGPGTRLTVL.

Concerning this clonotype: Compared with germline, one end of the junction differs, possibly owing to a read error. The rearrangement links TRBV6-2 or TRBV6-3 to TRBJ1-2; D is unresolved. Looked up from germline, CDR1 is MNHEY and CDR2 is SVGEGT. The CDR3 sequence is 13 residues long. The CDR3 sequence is CASQALDGSRSAF. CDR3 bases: TGTGCCAGTCAAGCCCTTGACGGTTCTCGGTCGGCCTTC.

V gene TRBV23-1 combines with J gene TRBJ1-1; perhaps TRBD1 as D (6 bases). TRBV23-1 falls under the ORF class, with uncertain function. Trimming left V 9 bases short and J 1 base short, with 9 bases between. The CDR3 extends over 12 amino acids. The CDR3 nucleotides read TGCGCCAGTACAGGGACGAACACTGAAGCTTTCTTT. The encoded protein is CASTGTNTEAFF.

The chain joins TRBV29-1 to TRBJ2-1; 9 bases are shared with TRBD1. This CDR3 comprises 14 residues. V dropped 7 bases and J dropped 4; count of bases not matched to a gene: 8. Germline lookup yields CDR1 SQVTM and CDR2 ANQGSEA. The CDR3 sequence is CSDKQGARYNEQFF. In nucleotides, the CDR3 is TGCAGCGACAAACAGGGGGCGAGATACAATGAGCAGTTCTTC.

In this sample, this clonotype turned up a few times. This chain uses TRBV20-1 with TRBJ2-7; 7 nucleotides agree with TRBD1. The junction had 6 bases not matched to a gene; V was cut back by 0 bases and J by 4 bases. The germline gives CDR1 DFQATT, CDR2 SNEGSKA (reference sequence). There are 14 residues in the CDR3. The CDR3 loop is CSAREQGFIYEQYF. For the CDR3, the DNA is TGCAGTGCTAGAGAACAGGGGTTTATTTACGAGCAGTACTTC.

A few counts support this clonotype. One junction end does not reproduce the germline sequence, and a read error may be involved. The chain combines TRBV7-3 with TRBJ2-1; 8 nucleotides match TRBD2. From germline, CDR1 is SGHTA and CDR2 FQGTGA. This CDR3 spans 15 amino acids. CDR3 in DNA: TGTGCCAGCAGTTTAAGCGGGAGTCCCCACAATGAGCAGTTCTTC. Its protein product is CASSLSGSPHNEQFF.

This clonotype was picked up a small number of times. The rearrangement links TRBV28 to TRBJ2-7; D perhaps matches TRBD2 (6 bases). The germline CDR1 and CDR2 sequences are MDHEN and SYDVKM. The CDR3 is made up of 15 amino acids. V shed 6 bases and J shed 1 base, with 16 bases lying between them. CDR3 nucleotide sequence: TGTGCCAGCAGACGTGGAGGGCGAAGATCCTACGAGCAGTACTTC. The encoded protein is CASRRGGRRSYEQYF.

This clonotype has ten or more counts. The CDR3 DNA is TGTGCCAGCAGCTTCGACAGGGCCCAACAGCCCCAGCATTTT. Translation: CASSFDRAQQPQHF. J is TRBJ1-5 and V is TRBV21-1; TRBD1, the table's D call, lacks a check against the DNA. TRBV21-1 has pseudogene status. The CDR3 contains 14 residues.

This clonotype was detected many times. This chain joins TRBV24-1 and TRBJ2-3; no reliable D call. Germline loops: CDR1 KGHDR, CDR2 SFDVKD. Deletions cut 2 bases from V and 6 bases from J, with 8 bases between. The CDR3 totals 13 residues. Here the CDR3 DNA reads TGTGCCACCAGTGATTCCTGGCAGGATACGCAGTATTTT. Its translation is CATSDSWQDTQYF.

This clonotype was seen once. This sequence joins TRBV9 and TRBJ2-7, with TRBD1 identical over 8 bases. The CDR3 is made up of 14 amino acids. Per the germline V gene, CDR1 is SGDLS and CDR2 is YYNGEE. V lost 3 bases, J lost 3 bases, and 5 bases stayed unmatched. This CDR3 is CASSGGGTGYEQYF. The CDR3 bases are TGTGCCAGCAGCGGAGGAGGGACAGGCTACGAGCAGTACTTC.

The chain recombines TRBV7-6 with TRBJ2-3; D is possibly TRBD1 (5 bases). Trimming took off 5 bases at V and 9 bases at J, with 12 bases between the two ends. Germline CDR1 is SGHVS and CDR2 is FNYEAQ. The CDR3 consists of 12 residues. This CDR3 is CASSDPKGTQYF. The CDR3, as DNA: TGTGCCAGCAGCGACCCGAAGGGGACGCAGTATTTT.

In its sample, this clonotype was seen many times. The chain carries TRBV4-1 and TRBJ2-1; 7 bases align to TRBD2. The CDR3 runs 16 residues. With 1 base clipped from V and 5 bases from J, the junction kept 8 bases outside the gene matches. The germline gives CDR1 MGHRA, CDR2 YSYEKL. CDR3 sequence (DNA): TGCGCCAGCAGCCAAGTTAGAGCGGGACTGGACAATGAGCAGTTCTTC. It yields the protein CASSQVRAGLDNEQFF.

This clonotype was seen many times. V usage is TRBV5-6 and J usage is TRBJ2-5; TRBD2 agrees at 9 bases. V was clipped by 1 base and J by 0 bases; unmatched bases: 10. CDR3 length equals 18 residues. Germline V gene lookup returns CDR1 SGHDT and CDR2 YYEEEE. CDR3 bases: TGTGCCAGCAGCTTGCTTGTTGGGACTAGCAGAAACCAAGAGACCCAGTACTTC. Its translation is CASSLLVGTSRNQETQYF.

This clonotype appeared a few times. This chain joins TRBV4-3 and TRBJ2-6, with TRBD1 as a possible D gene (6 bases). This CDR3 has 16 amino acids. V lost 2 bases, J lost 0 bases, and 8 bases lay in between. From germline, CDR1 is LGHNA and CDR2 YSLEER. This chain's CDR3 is CASSQRQVSGANVLTF. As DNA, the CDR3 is TGCGCCAGCAGCCAACGACAGGTCTCTGGGGCCAACGTCCTGACTTTC.

This CDR3 is CAISESSGYNEQFF. CDR3 bases: TGTGCCATCAGTGAGTCCTCGGGGTACAATGAGCAGTTCTTC. This rearrangement joins TRBV10-3 to TRBJ2-1, with D possibly being TRBD2 (5 bases). Germline lookup yields CDR1 ENHRY and CDR2 SYGVKD. V was trimmed by 0 bases and J by 4 bases, leaving 7 bases between them. The CDR3 loop spans 14 amino acids.

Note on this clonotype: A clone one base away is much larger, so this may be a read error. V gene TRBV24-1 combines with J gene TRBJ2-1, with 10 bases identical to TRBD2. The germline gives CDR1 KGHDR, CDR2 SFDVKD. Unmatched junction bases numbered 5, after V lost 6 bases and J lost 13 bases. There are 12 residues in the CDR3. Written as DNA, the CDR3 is TGTGCCACCAGTAGAACTAGCGGGAAACAGTTCTTC. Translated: CATSRTSGKQFF.

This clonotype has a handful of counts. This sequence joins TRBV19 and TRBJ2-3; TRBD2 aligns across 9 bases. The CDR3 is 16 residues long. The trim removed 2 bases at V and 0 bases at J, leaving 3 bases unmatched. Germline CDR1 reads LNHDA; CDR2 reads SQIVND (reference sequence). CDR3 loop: CASSIRLAGSTDTQYF. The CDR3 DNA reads TGTGCCAGTAGTATACGGCTAGCGGGAAGCACAGATACGCAGTATTTT.

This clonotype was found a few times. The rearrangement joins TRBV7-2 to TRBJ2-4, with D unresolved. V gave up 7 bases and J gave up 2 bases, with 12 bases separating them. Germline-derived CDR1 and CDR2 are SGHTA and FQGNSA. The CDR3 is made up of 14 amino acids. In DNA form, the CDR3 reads TGTGCCAGCACCTCTCAAGTACCCAAAAACATTCAGTACTTC. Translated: CASTSQVPKNIQYF.

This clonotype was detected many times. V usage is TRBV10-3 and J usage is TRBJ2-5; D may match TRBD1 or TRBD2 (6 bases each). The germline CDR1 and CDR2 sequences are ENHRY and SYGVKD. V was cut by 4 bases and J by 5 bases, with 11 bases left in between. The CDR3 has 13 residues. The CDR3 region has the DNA TGTGCCATCAGTGCGACGGGGGCCGAGACCCAGTACTTC. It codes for CAISATGAETQYF.

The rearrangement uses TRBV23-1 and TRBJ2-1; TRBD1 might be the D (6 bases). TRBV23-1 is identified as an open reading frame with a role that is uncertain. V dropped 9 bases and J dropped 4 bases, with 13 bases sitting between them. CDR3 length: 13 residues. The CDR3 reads CARQGSLYNEQFF. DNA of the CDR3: TGCGCCAGACAGGGAAGCCTATACAATGAGCAGTTCTTC.

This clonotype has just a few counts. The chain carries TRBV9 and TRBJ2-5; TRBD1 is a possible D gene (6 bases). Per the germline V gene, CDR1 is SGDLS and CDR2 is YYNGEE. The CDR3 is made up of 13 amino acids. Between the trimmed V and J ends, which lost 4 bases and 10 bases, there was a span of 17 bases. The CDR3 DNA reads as TGTGCCAGCAGCCCCCTAAGAGGGGGTGACCAGTACTTC. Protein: CASSPLRGGDQYF.

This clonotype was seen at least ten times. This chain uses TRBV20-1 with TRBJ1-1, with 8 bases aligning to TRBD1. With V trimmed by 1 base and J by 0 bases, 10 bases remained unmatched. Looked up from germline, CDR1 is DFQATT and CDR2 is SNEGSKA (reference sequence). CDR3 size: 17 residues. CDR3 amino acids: CSARVRGRSVLNTEAFF. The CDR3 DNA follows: TGCAGTGCTAGAGTCAGGGGGCGTTCCGTTCTGAACACTGAAGCTTTCTTT.

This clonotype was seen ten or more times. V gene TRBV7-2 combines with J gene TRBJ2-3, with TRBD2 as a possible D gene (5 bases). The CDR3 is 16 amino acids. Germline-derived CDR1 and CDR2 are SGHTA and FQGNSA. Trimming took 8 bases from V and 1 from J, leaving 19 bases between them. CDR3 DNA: TGTGCCAGCTCCCTGAGTCCCGGGGTGGGCACAGATACGCAGTATTTT. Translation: CASSLSPGVGTDTQYF.